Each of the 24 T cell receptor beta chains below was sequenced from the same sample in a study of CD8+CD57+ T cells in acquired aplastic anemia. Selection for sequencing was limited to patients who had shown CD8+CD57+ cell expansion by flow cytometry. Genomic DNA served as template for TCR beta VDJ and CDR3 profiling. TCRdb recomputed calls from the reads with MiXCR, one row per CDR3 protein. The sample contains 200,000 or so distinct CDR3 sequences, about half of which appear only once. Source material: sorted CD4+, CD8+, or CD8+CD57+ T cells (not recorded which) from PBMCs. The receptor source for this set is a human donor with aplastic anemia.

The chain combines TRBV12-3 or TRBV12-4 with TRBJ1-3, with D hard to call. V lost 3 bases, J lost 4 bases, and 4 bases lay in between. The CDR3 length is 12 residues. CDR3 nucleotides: TGTGCCAGCAGTTTTCCAGGAAACACCATATATTTT. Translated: CASSFPGNTIYF.

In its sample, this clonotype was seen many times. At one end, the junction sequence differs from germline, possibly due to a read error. This chain's CDR3 is CASSRDNEKLFF. CDR3 nucleotide sequence: TGTGCCAGCAGTAGGGATAATGAAAAACTGTTTTTT. The chain joins TRBV4-1 to TRBJ1-4; D gene uncertain. The CDR3 length is 12 residues. CDR1 and CDR2 from the germline V gene are MGHRA and YSYEKL.

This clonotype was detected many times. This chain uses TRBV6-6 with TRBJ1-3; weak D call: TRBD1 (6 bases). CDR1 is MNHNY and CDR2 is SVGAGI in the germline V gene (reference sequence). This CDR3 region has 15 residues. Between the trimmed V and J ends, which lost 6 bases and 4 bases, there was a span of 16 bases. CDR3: CASSRTVLGGNTIYF. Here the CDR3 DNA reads TGTGCCAGCAGCCGGACAGTCTTAGGGGGAAACACCATATATTTT.

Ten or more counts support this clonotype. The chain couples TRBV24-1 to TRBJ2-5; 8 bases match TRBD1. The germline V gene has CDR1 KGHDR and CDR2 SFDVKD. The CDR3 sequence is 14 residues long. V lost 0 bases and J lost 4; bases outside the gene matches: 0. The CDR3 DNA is TGTGCCACCAGTGATTTGACAGGGGGAGAGACCCAGTACTTC. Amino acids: CATSDLTGGETQYF.

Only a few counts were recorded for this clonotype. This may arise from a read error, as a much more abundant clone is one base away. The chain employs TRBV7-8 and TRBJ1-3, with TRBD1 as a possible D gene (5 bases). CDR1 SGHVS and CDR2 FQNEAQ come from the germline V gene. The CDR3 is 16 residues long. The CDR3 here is CASTTIPRGSGDTIYF. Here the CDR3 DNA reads TGTGCCAGCACCACCATCCCTAGGGGCTCTGGAGACACCATATATTTT.

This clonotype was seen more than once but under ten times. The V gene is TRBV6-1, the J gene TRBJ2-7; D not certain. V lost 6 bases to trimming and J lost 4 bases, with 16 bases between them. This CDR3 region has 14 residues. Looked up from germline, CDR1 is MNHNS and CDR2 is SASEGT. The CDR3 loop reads CASSGWQDRYEQYF. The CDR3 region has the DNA TGTGCCAGCAGCGGGTGGCAGGATCGTTACGAGCAGTACTTC.

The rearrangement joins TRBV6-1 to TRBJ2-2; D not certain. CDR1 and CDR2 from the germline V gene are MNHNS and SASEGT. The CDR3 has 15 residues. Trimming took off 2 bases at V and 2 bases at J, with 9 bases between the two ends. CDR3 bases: TGTGCCAGCAGTGAACGCCCTGCAAACACCGGGGAGCTGTTTTTT. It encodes CASSERPANTGELFF.

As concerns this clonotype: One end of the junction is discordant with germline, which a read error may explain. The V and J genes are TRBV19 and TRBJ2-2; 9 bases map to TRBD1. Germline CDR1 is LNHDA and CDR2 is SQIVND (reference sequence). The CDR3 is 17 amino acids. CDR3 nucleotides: TGTGCCAGTAGTAGCAATCCGGGACAGGGTAATACCGGGGAGCTGCTTTTT. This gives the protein CASSSNPGQGNTGELLF.

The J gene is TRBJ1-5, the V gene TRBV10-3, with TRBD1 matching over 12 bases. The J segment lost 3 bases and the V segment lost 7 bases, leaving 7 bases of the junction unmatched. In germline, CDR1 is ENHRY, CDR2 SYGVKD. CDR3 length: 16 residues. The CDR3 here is CAIKGTGGENNQPQHF. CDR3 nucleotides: TGTGCCATCAAAGGGACAGGGGGCGAGAACAATCAGCCCCAGCATTTT.

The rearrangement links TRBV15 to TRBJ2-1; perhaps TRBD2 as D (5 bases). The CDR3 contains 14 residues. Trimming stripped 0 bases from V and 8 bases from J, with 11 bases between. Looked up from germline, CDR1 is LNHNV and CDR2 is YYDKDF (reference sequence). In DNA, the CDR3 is TGTGCCACCAGCAGAGATCGCGGGCGCGATGAGCAGTTCTTC. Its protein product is CATSRDRGRDEQFF.

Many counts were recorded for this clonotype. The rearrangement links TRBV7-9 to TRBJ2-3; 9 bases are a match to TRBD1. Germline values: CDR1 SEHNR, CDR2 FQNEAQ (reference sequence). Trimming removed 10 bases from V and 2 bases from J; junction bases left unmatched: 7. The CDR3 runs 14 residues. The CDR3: CATTGTGNTDTQYF. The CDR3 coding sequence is TGTGCCACAACCGGGACAGGGAACACAGATACGCAGTATTTT.

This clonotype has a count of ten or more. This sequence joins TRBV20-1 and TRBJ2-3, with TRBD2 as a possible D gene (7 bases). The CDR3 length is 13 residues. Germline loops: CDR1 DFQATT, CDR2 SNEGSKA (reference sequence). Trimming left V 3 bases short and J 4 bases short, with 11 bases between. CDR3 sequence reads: CSASGGRADTQYF. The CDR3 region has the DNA TGCAGTGCTAGCGGGGGGCGGGCAGATACGCAGTATTTT.

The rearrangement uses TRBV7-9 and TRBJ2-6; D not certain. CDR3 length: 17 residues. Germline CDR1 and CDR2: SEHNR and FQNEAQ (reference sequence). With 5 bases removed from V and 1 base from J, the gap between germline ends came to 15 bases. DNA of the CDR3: TGTGCCAGCAGCAGCAGGTCCCGATATTCTGGGGCCAACGTCCTGACTTTC. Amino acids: CASSSRSRYSGANVLTF.

The CDR3 region has the DNA TGCGCCAGCAGCCAGGCCGGGGGTAAGGGGGCCTACGAGCAGTACTTC. This translates into CASSQAGGKGAYEQYF. The chain joins TRBV10-2 to TRBJ2-7; D may match TRBD1 or TRBD2 (6 bases each). The germline gives CDR1 WSHSY, CDR2 SAAADI. V lost 6 bases and J lost 2, with 20 bases in between. The CDR3 extends over 16 amino acids.

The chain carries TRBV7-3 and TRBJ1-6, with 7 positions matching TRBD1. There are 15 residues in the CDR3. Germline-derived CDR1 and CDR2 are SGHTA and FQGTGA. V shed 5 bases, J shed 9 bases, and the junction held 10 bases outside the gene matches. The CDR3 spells CASSPTTGPGSPLHF. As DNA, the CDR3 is TGTGCCAGCAGCCCAACGACAGGGCCGGGTTCACCCCTCCACTTT.

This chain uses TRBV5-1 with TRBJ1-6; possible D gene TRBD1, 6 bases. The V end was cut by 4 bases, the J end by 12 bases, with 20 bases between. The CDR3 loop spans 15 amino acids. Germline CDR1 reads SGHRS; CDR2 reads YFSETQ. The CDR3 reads CASSTGIVGEVPLHF. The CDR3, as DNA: TGCGCCAGCAGCACAGGGATCGTGGGCGAGGTACCCCTCCACTTT.

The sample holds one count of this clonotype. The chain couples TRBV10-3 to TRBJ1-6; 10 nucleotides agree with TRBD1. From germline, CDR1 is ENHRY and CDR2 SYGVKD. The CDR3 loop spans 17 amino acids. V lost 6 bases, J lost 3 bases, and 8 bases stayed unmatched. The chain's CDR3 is CAISEPGQGIYNSPLHF. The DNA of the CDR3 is TGTGCCATCAGCGAGCCGGGACAGGGGATCTATAATTCACCCCTCCACTTT.

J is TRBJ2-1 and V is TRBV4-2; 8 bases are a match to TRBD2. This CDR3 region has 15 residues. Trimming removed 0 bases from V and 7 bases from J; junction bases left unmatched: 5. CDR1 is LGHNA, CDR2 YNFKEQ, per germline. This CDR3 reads CASSQDPASGNEQFF. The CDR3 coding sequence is TGTGCCAGCAGCCAAGATCCGGCTAGCGGGAATGAGCAGTTCTTC.

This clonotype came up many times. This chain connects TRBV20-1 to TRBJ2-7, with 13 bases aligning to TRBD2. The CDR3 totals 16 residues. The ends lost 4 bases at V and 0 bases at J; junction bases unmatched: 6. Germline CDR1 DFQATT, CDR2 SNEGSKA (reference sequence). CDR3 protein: CSATRLAGGTSYEQYF. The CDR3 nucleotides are TGCAGTGCTACCCGACTAGCGGGGGGTACCTCCTACGAGCAGTACTTC.

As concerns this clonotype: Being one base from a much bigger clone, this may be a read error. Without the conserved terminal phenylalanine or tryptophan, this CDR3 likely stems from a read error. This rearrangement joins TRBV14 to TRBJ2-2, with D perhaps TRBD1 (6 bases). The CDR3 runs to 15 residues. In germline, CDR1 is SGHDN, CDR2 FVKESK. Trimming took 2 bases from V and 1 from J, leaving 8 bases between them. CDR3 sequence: CASSQPQGNTGELFS. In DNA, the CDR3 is TGTGCCAGCAGCCAACCACAGGGGAACACCGGGGAGCTGTTTTCT.

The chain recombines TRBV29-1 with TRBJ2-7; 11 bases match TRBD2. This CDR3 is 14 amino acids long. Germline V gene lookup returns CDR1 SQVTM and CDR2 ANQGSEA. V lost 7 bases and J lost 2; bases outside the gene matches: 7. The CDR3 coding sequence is TGCAGCGCCGTTAGACTAGCGGGAACCTACGAGCAGTACTTC. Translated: CSAVRLAGTYEQYF.

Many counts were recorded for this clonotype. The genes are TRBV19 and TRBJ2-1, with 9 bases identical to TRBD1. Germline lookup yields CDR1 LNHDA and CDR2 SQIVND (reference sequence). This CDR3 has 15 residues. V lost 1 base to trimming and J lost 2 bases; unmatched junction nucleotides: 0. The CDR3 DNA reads TGTGCCAGTAGTATAGGGACAGGGGCCTACAATGAGCAGTTCTTC. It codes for CASSIGTGAYNEQFF.

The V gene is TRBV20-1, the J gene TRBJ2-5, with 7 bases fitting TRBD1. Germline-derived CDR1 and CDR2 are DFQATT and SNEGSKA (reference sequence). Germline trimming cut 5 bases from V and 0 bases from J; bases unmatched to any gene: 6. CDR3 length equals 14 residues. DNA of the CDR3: TGCAGTGCTCCGGACAGGCCTTACCAAGAGACCCAGTACTTC. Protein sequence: CSAPDRPYQETQYF.

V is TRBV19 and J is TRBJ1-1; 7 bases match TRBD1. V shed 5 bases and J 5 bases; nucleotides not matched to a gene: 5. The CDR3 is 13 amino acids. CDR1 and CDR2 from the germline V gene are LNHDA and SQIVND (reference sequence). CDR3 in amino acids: CASSSGDRTEAFF. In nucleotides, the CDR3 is TGTGCCAGTAGTTCCGGGGACAGAACTGAAGCTTTCTTT.